The 8 T cell receptor beta chains listed next were all sequenced from one sample in a study of cytomegalovirus exposure and HLA in healthy donors. In the PCR, 60 Vbeta and 13 Jbeta primers were used. Measured with immunoSEQ multiplex PCR; TCRdb has only the in-frame clones, and not every one. This sample has about 60,000 clones; 70% to 85% occur once, and the top ten carry approximately 3%. The sample was PBMCs. All receptors come from a woman younger than 45 in good health and CMV-seronegative.

The chain carries TRBV5-8 and TRBJ2-1; D remains ambiguous. Trimming took 2 bases from V and 6 from J, leaving 12 bases between them. The CDR3 length is 14 residues. CDR1 SGHTS and CDR2 YDEGEE come from the germline V gene. CDR3 sequence (DNA): TGTGCCAGCAGCTTTTCTAGAGCGACCAATGAGCAGTTCTTC. It specifies CASSFSRATNEQFF.

V is TRBV21-1 and J is TRBJ2-5; the table calls TRBD1, which could not be checked here. TRBV21-1 is listed as a pseudogene. The CDR3 has 14 residues. CDR3 residues: CASSKGHLQETQYF. CDR3 sequence (DNA): TGTGCCAGCAGCAAGGGACACCTTCAAGAGACCCAGTACTTC.

The V and J genes are TRBV6-5 and TRBJ1-5, with D perhaps matching TRBD1 (5 bases). The CDR3 totals 15 residues. In germline, CDR1 is MNHEY, CDR2 SVGAGI. Trimming pared 4 bases from V and 6 bases from J, leaving 16 bases between. CDR3 nucleotide sequence: TGTGCCAGCAGTTCCACCAACGGGGGTAGTCAGCCCCAGCATTTT. Its protein product is CASSSTNGGSQPQHF.

For the CDR3, the DNA is TGTGCCAGCAGCTTCACCGCGGGGAGTGAAAAACTGTTTTTT. This encodes CASSFTAGSEKLFF. This chain connects TRBV11-3 to TRBJ1-4; no firm D call. V was cut by 3 bases and J by 7 bases, with 12 bases left in between. This CDR3 is built from 14 residues. Looked up from germline, CDR1 is SGHNT and CDR2 is YENEEA. The full variable domain, its missing parts supplied by reference TRBV11-3 and TRBJ1-4, is EAGVVQSPRYKIIEKKQPVAFWCNPISGHNTLYWYLQNLGQGPELLIRYENEEAVDDSQLPKDRFSAERLKGVDSTLKIQPAELGDSAVYLCASSFTAGSEKLFFGSGTQLSVL.

This clone was observed once. V gene TRBV2 combines with J gene TRBJ1-5, with D tentatively TRBD1 (6 bases). The V and J ends lost 0 bases and 8 bases respectively, with 14 bases between them. Germline V CDR1 and CDR2: SNHLY, FYNNEI. This CDR3 is 15 amino acids long. The CDR3 loop reads CASSEAGTHREPQHF. The CDR3 region has the DNA TGTGCCAGCAGTGAAGCCGGGACCCACAGGGAGCCCCAGCATTTT.

J is TRBJ2-1 and V is TRBV7-7; TRBD2 aligns across 13 bases. The germline gives CDR1 SSHAT, CDR2 FNYEAQ (reference sequence). The ends lost 3 bases at V and 5 bases at J; junction bases unmatched: 4. CDR3 length: 16 residues. The CDR3 loop is CASSLGTSGAHNEQFF. The CDR3, as DNA: TGTGCCAGCAGCTTGGGGACTAGCGGGGCCCACAATGAGCAGTTCTTC. Full variable domain (missing parts from reference TRBV7-7 and TRBJ2-1): GAGVSQSPRYKVTKRGQDVTLRCDPISSHATLYWYQQALGQGPEFLTYFNYEAQPDKSGLPSDRFSAERPEGSISTLTIQRTEQRDSAMYRCASSLGTSGAHNEQFFGPGTRLTVL.

The genes are TRBV10-3 and TRBJ1-2, with TRBD1 as a possible D gene (6 bases). The germline V gene has CDR1 ENHRY and CDR2 SYGVKD. CDR3 length: 14 residues. V gave up 4 bases and J gave up 8 bases, with 17 bases separating them. The CDR3: CAISGSTTGNGYTF. CDR3 bases: TGTGCCATCAGTGGATCCACTACAGGGAACGGCTACACCTTC.

The rearrangement links TRBV2 to TRBJ2-1, with TRBD2 matching over 10 bases. Germline V gives CDR1 SNHLY, CDR2 FYNNEI. V was pared by 7 bases and J by 9 bases, with 12 bases of the junction left unmatched. This CDR3 is 15 amino acids long. CDR3 amino acids: CASINRGSGGIEQFF. CDR3 DNA sequence: TGTGCCAGCATTAACAGGGGTAGCGGGGGGATTGAGCAGTTCTTC.